The rows below give T cell receptor beta chains drawn from one sample of a study of T-cell reconstitution after alpha-beta-depleted transplantation in children. TCRdb called the PCR reads again in MiXCR, with one record for every CDR3 protein. This table has a few hundred thousand distinct CDR3 sequences, approximately 9.8% appearing once. The starting material was PBMCs from the stem cell graft donor, obtained from the stem cell graft. These TCRs come from a human donor who donated a stem cell graft to a child with SCID. Both conserved end residues are part of each CDR3. A D gene is named only where the DNA matches it firmly. A row's size may be missing; if present it is once, few, many or a size class.

v_call	clone_size	d_call	j_call	cdr3_nt	cdr3_aa
TRBV18	few	TRBD1	TRBJ2-5	TGTGCCAGCTCGCCTAGAGACAGGGTCCAGTACTTC	CASSPRDRVQYF
TRBV6-1	few	NA	TRBJ2-5	TGTGCCAGTGAGCGAGGGGCAGAGACCCAGTACTTC	CASERGAETQYF
TRBV7-9	NA	TRBD1	TRBJ1-1	TGTGCCAGCAGCTTAGAAGTCAGGGGGCCGGGCACTGAAGCTTTCTTT	CASSLEVRGPGTEAFF
TRBV10-2	few	TRBD2	TRBJ2-5	TGCGCCAGCAGTCCGCTAGCGGGGGGGCCGAAAGAGACCCAGTACTTC	CASSPLAGGPKETQYF
TRBV29-1	few	TRBD2	TRBJ2-3	TGCAGCGTTTCTAGCGGCATAAGCACAGATACGCAGTATTTT	CSVSSGISTDTQYF
TRBV7-2	few	NA	TRBJ2-7	TGTGCCAGCAGCCATGGGGGGACAAGTACCTACGAGCAGTACTTC	CASSHGGTSTYEQYF
TRBV7-3	few	NA	TRBJ1-2	TGTGCCAGCAGCCTGGACGGGGCTAGCGGCTACACCTTC	CASSLDGASGYTF
TRBV5-1	few	TRBD1	TRBJ2-1	TGCGCCAGCGCCAAAACGGGACAGGTCTACAATGAGCAGTTCTTC	CASAKTGQVYNEQFF
TRBV20-1	NA	TRBD2	TRBJ2-1	TGCAGTGCTAGAGAACTAGCGGGGGGCAGCTCCTACAATGAGCAGTTCTTC	CSARELAGGSSYNEQFF
TRBV9	NA	NA	TRBJ1-4	TGTGCCAGCAGCGTTGGGGACATACGGAGTGAAAAACTGTTTTTT	CASSVGDIRSEKLFF
TRBV10-3	NA	NA	TRBJ2-7	TGTGCCATCAAACAGGTGGACGAGCAGTACTTC	CAIKQVDEQYF
TRBV7-6	few	NA	TRBJ2-3	TGTGCCAGCAGCTGGGCTAAAACAGATACGCAGTATTTT	CASSWAKTDTQYF
TRBV27	few	NA	TRBJ2-1	TGTGCCAGCAGTTCGGGGTTTCACCATGAGCAGTTCTTC	CASSSGFHHEQFF
TRBV7-8	few	NA	TRBJ1-5	TGTGCCAGCAGCTTAGGGGGGCAGTACAATCAGCCCCAGCATTTT	CASSLGGQYNQPQHF
TRBV11-3	many	NA	TRBJ2-5	TGTGCCAGCAGCTTAGGAGGCCCGACAGGTTCCCAAGAGACCCAGTACTTC	CASSLGGPTGSQETQYF
TRBV7-9	many	NA	TRBJ1-6	TGTGCCAGCAGCTTAGATCCGCGTTCACCCCTCCACTTT	CASSLDPRSPLHF
TRBV7-6	few	NA	TRBJ2-7	TGTGCCCAAGGGTCAGGGACGGACTACGAGCAGTACTTC	CAQGSGTDYEQYF
TRBV24-1	few	TRBD1	TRBJ2-7	TGTGCCACCAGTGACCCCGTACGAGGGGGCAACGAGCAGTACTTC	CATSDPVRGGNEQYF
TRBV10-1	few	NA	TRBJ2-5	TGCGCCAGCAGTGAGTCAAACAGAAAAGAGACCCAGTACTTC	CASSESNRKETQYF
TRBV18	few	NA	TRBJ2-1	TGTGCCAGCTCACCGGGCAGGGGCAATGAGCAGTTCTTC	CASSPGRGNEQFF
TRBV5-1	few	NA	TRBJ2-3	TGCGCCAGCAGCTCCCCAGGGGTTACAGATACGCAGTATTTT	CASSSPGVTDTQYF
TRBV3-1	NA	NA	TRBJ2-5	TGTGCCAGCAGCCAAGTTCAGACAGATGAGACCCAGTACTTC	CASSQVQTDETQYF
TRBV6-5	NA	NA	TRBJ2-1	TGTGCCAGCAGTTACTCGATGGGGGTCGGATCCTACAATGAGCAGTTCTTC	CASSYSMGVGSYNEQFF
TRBV18	NA	TRBD2	TRBJ2-4	TGTGCCAGCTCGCGGACTAGCGGGTCGGATTTAGCCAAAAACATTCAGTACTTC	CASSRTSGSDLAKNIQYF
TRBV7-8	NA	TRBD1	TRBJ1-1	TGTGCCAGCAGCTTTCCGGGACAGGGTGTTGGTGGGAAAGCTTTCTTT	CASSFPGQGVGGKAFF
TRBV11-2	NA	TRBD2	TRBJ2-1	TGTGCCAGCAGCTTAGATCGGGCTGGCGGGGGGGCCTACAATGAGCAGTTCTTC	CASSLDRAGGGAYNEQFF
TRBV29-1	few	TRBD2	TRBJ2-7	TGCAGCGTTGAATGGGAGGGAGCCTACGAGCAGTACTTC	CSVEWEGAYEQYF
TRBV24-1	NA	NA	TRBJ2-3	TGTGCCACCAGTGACCGGACAGATTCTAGCACAGATACGCAGTATTTT	CATSDRTDSSTDTQYF
TRBV12-3/TRBV12-4	many	TRBD1	TRBJ1-1	TGTGCCAGCAGCAATAACAGGGGAGCGAACACTGAAGCTTTCTTT	CASSNNRGANTEAFF
TRBV27	many	TRBD1	TRBJ2-7	TGTGCCAGCAGTCGAGAGCCGGACAGGGGGCAATACGAGCAGTACTTC	CASSREPDRGQYEQYF
TRBV5-6	many	NA	TRBJ1-1	TGTGCCAGCAGCTTGGGGGCAGGCTACGGCACTGAAGCTTTCTTT	CASSLGAGYGTEAFF
TRBV20-1	NA	NA	TRBJ1-5	TGCAGTGTCCCGGCAGGGGTTCGGAATCAGCCCCAGCATTTT	CSVPAGVRNQPQHF
TRBV5-6	NA	NA	TRBJ2-1	TGTGCCAGCAGCATTGGACAGATTGAGCAGTTCTTC	CASSIGQIEQFF
TRBV12-3/TRBV12-4	few	TRBD1	TRBJ2-3	TGTGCCAGCAGTGCTCCTGGGACAGGCACAGATACGCAGTATTTT	CASSAPGTGTDTQYF
TRBV7-9	few	TRBD2	TRBJ2-3	TGTGCCAGCAGCCGGACTAGCGGGGACACAGATACGCAGTATTTT	CASSRTSGDTDTQYF
TRBV6-1	NA	NA	TRBJ2-5	TGTGCCAGCAGCTATCAACAAGAGACCCAGTACTTC	CASSYQQETQYF
TRBV20-1	NA	NA	TRBJ2-3	TGCAGTGGAACAGGGCGGTACACAGATACGCAGTATTTT	CSGTGRYTDTQYF
TRBV9	NA	NA	TRBJ1-1	TGTGCCAGCAGCGCAGACAGGTTAAACACTGAAGCTTTCTTT	CASSADRLNTEAFF
TRBV7-3	NA	TRBD2	TRBJ2-3	TGTGCCAGCAGCTTAAACCGACCCCTCACTAGCGGGCCGACTCGATTTAGCACAGATACGCAGTATTTT	CASSLNRPLTSGPTRFSTDTQYF
TRBV2	NA	NA	TRBJ2-7	TGTGCCAGCAGTGAAGGCGCAGGGGGAGGGTACGAGCAGTACTTC	CASSEGAGGGYEQYF
TRBV6-5	NA	TRBD2	TRBJ2-1	TGTGCCAGCAGTTACTGGGGCGGGGGGACCTCCTACAATGAGCAGTTCTTC	CASSYWGGGTSYNEQFF
TRBV7-2	few	NA	TRBJ1-5	TGTGCCAGCAGCTTATCAGGGTATAGCAATCAGCCCCAGCATTTT	CASSLSGYSNQPQHF
TRBV10-3	few	NA	TRBJ2-7	TGTGCCATCAGTGTCGACTGGGGCTCGGACTACGAGCAGTACTTC	CAISVDWGSDYEQYF
TRBV20-1	NA	TRBD2	TRBJ2-3	TGCAGTGCTTCTACTAGCGGGGGGTTCACAGATACGCAGTATTTT	CSASTSGGFTDTQYF
TRBV18	many	NA	TRBJ2-7	TGTGCCAGCAGCCCCGGCTACGAGCAGTACTTC	CASSPGYEQYF
TRBV9	many	NA	TRBJ1-3	TGTGCCAGCAGCTACACAGGTGGTAGGGGAAACACCATATATTTT	CASSYTGGRGNTIYF
TRBV7-7	NA	NA	TRBJ2-3	TGTGCTAGCAGCTTGACCCCTGAGAGCACAGATACGCAGTATTTT	CASSLTPESTDTQYF
TRBV7-9	NA	NA	TRBJ2-7	TGTGCCAGCAGCCGCGAGGGTGCCTCCTCCTACGAGCAGTACTTC	CASSREGASSYEQYF
TRBV12-3/TRBV12-4	NA	NA	TRBJ1-2	TGTGCCAGCAGTATGACCGAAATATATGGCTACACCTTC	CASSMTEIYGYTF
TRBV5-1	NA	TRBD1	TRBJ1-2	TGCGCCAGCAGCTTGGCCTGGGAGGGGGCTGACGGCTACACCTTC	CASSLAWEGADGYTF
TRBV29-1	few	TRBD1	TRBJ1-4	TGCAGCGTTGTATTTATGGGACAGGTGGACGAAAAACTGTTTTTT	CSVVFMGQVDEKLFF
TRBV5-1	many	NA	TRBJ1-1	TGCGCCAGCATCAGAGACATCGACACTGAAGCTTTCTTT	CASIRDIDTEAFF
TRBV2	NA	NA	TRBJ2-7	TGTGCCAGCACAAGGGATTTAAGCGGAGAGCAGTACTTC	CASTRDLSGEQYF
TRBV12-3/TRBV12-4	many	TRBD1	TRBJ1-1	TGTGCCAGCAGCAACAGGGGAAACACTGAAGCTTTCTTT	CASSNRGNTEAFF
TRBV25-1	many	NA	TRBJ2-5	TGTGCCAGCAGTGATCTAAACGAGGGGACAATCAAAGAGACCCAGTACTTC	CASSDLNEGTIKETQYF
TRBV7-9	few	TRBD2	TRBJ2-7	TGTGCCAGCAGCTTAGAAGCGGGAGACACCTACGAGCAGTACTTC	CASSLEAGDTYEQYF